A single sample gave rise to the 4 T cell receptor beta chains below, sequenced in a study of tissue T cells after allogeneic stem cell transplantation. Time point denoted: mouse harvest day 7 after allogeneic transplant. Mouse grafts combined 10^7 T-cell-depleted bone marrow cells with 10^6 splenic CD5+ T cells. Generated by immunoSEQ multiplex PCR, the TCRdb table keeps only in-frame clones and is missing some. The sample has roughly 6,100 clones, roughly 40% seen once. The specimen was skin. The receptors come from a female BALB/c mouse given C57BL/6 T cells with graft-versus-host disease after an allogeneic hematopoietic cell transplant.

This clone ranks as medium-sized. The listed genes are named as in mouse. With the read ending 1 residue before the CDR3 end, the germline J gene is used to fill in that end. Other nucleotide sequences from this sample produce the same CDR3. This chain connects TRBV26 to TRBJ1-3, with D possibly TRBD1 on 5 matching bases. Trimming took off 4 bases at V and 0 bases at J, with 7 bases between the two ends. Germline lookup yields CDR1 KGHPV and CDR2 FQNQEV (reference sequence). This CDR3 has 14 residues. The DNA read from the CDR3 is TGTGCCAGCAGTCCTGACAGTTCTGGAAATACGCTCTAT. It is translated as CASSPDSSGNTLY. The CDR3 reads in full as CASSPDSSGNTLYF. The whole variable domain, remainder taken from reference TRBV26 and TRBJ1-3, is NSKVIQTPRYLVKGQGQKAKMRCIPEKGHPVVFWYQQNKNNEFKFLINFQNQEVLQQIDMTEKRFSAECPSNSPCSLEIQSSEAGDSALYLCASSPDSSGNTLYFGEGSRLIVV.

Of note for this clone: All gene names here are mouse names. Coverage ceases 1 residue before the CDR3 finishes, and the germline J gene fills in the end. The chain employs TRBV13-2 and TRBJ2-5, with D possibly matching TRBD2 (6 bases). V lost 3 bases to trimming and J lost 7 bases, with 9 bases between them. Germline V gene sequence: CDR1 NNHNN, CDR2 SYGAGS (reference sequence). The CDR3 has 12 residues. CDR3 protein: CASGGGLNTQYF. The DNA read from the CDR3 is TGTGCCAGCGGTGGGGGACTAAACACCCAGTAC.

A word on this clone: Gene names refer to mouse genes. The CDR3 is cut off 1 residue early in the read; its end comes from the germline J gene. The gene calls are TRBV16 and TRBJ1-1; 9 nucleotides line up with TRBD1. The germline gives CDR1 SGHSA, CDR2 FRNQAP. This CDR3 spans 16 amino acids. Trimming removed 3 bases from V and 0 bases from J; junction bases left unmatched: 5. CDR3 bases read: TGTGCAAGCAGCTTCCGGGACAGGGTTGCAAACACAGAAGTCTTC. As protein: CASSFRDRVANTEVF. The whole CDR3 region reads CASSFRDRVANTEVFF.

This clone was recorded a few times. All gene names here are mouse names. The read falls 1 residue short of the CDR3 end, and the missing part is taken from the germline J gene. This sequence joins TRBV1 and TRBJ2-2; the D gene is possibly TRBD2 (7 bases). Per the germline V gene, CDR1 is NSQYPW and CDR2 is LRSPGD (reference sequence). Deletions cut 1 base from V and 3 bases from J, with 9 bases between. The CDR3 covers 15 residues. The chain's CDR3 is CTCSAGGADTGQLYF. The covered CDR3 bases are TGCACCTGCAGTGCAGGGGGGGCCGACACCGGGCAGCTCTAC.